The 30 T cell receptor beta chains below come from one sample, sequenced in a study of T-cell reconstitution after alpha-beta-depleted transplantation in children. Using unique molecular identifiers, the investigators prepared the TCRbeta library. TCRdb itself ran the PCR reads through MiXCR, one entry per CDR3 protein. In the table there are around 120,000 distinct CDR3 sequences, 20% to 25% of which are singletons. The sample was PBMCs, mostly from graft donor cells, taken 180 days after TCRalphabeta/CD19-depleted stem cell transplant. These receptors all come from a male patient between 2 and 15 years old who had a stem cell transplant for chronic granulomatous disease, so the T cells may come from the graft donor.

This clonotype was detected only a few times. The V call is TRBV9, the J call TRBJ2-7; either TRBD1 or TRBD2 may fit D (5 bases each). With 0 bases removed from V and 2 bases from J, the gap between germline ends came to 9 bases. The CDR3 has 14 residues. CDR1 and CDR2 from the germline V gene are SGDLS and YYNGEE. In nucleotides, the CDR3 is TGTGCCAGCAGCGTAGGGGGGTTCCCCTACGAGCAGTACTTC. It encodes CASSVGGFPYEQYF.

This clonotype was seen many times. The chain uses TRBV4-2 and TRBJ2-7, with TRBD2 identical over 7 bases. The ends lost 4 bases at V and 1 base at J; junction bases unmatched: 4. Germline CDR1 reads LGHNA; CDR2 reads YNFKEQ. The CDR3 sequence is 14 residues long. This chain's CDR3 is CASSLSSGSYEQYF. Here the CDR3 DNA reads TGTGCCAGCAGCCTCAGTAGCGGGTCCTACGAGCAGTACTTC.

This clonotype was counted many times. V and J are TRBV5-1 and TRBJ2-2; 8 bases map to TRBD1. Germline values: CDR1 SGHRS, CDR2 YFSETQ. The CDR3 runs 15 residues. J gave up 7 bases and V 1 base, and 6 bases lay outside the gene matches. This chain's CDR3 is CASSLPGGEGGELFF. CDR3 sequence (DNA): TGCGCCAGCAGCTTGCCAGGGGGCGAAGGCGGGGAGCTGTTTTTT. Complete variable domain (other parts from reference TRBV5-1 and TRBJ2-2): KAGVTQTPRYLIKTRGQQVTLSCSPISGHRSVSWYQQTPGQGLQFLFEYFSETQRNKGNFPGRFSGRQFSNSRSEMNVSTLELGDSALYLCASSLPGGEGGELFFGEGSRLTVL.

This chain uses TRBV27 with TRBJ1-5; 7 nucleotides line up with TRBD1. Looked up from germline, CDR1 is MNHEY and CDR2 is SMNVEV (reference sequence). J gave up 0 bases and V 5 bases, and 7 bases lay outside the gene matches. The CDR3 covers 16 residues. Written as DNA, the CDR3 is TGTGCCAGCAGTCCAATGGGACAGTTTAGCAATCAGCCCCAGCATTTT. This encodes CASSPMGQFSNQPQHF.

This clonotype was observed many times. The V call is TRBV12-3 or TRBV12-4, the J call TRBJ2-3; TRBD2 aligns across 10 bases. With V trimmed by 3 bases and J by 2 bases, 5 bases remained unmatched. This CDR3 is 16 amino acids long. CDR3 DNA sequence: TGTGCCAGCAGTTTTATAGCGGGGGGCCACACAGATACGCAGTATTTT. Protein: CASSFIAGGHTDTQYF.

This clonotype was detected ten times or more. The V call is TRBV29-1, the J call TRBJ2-1; possibly TRBD2 for D (7 bases). The CDR3 has 14 amino acids. The V gene's germline CDR1 is SQVTM and CDR2 ANQGSEA. Trimming removed 4 bases from V and 0 bases from J, with 10 bases in between. This chain's CDR3 is CSVGGGSSYNEQFF. CDR3 nucleotides: TGCAGCGTTGGGGGGGGCAGCTCCTACAATGAGCAGTTCTTC.

The chain recombines TRBV7-6 with TRBJ1-5; TRBD1 matches 8 bases. Trimming at V came to 1 base and at J to 2 bases, leaving 1 base not matched to a gene. Germline loops: CDR1 SGHVS, CDR2 FNYEAQ. There are 15 residues in the CDR3. Here the CDR3 DNA reads TGTGCCAGCAGCTTAGGGACAGGGCGCAATCAGCCCCAGCATTTT. Amino acid sequence: CASSLGTGRNQPQHF.

In nucleotides, the CDR3 is TGCAGTGCTAGAGATCGAAGGAGCTCGGATGAGCAGTTCTTC. Translating it yields CSARDRRSSDEQFF. The rearrangement uses TRBV20-1 and TRBJ2-1; no definite D call. CDR1 is DFQATT, CDR2 SNEGSKA, per germline (reference sequence). Trimming left V 0 bases short and J 8 bases short, with 14 bases between. CDR3 size: 14 residues.

This clonotype came up many times. This chain connects TRBV5-1 to TRBJ2-1; the D gene is possibly TRBD1 (6 bases). The CDR3 is made up of 15 amino acids. V lost 0 bases and J 5 bases, leaving 12 bases between the germline ends. Germline V lookup: CDR1 SGHRS, CDR2 YFSETQ. CDR3 coding DNA: TGCGCCAGCAGCTTGGATCCGGGGACACACAATGAGCAGTTCTTC. Translation: CASSLDPGTHNEQFF. Supplemented by reference TRBV5-1 and TRBJ2-1, the full variable domain reads KAGVTQTPRYLIKTRGQQVTLSCSPISGHRSVSWYQQTPGQGLQFLFEYFSETQRNKGNFPGRFSGRQFSNSRSEMNVSTLELGDSALYLCASSLDPGTHNEQFFGPGTRLTVL.

This clonotype was found a few times. In DNA, the CDR3 is TGTGCCAGCAGCGCTCCACGGGGCCGAGAGACCCAGTACTTC. Translation gives CASSAPRGRETQYF. The V call is TRBV5-8, the J call TRBJ2-5; D could derive from TRBD1 or TRBD2 (5 bases each). The CDR3 has 14 residues. The germline V and J ends were trimmed by 4 bases and 4 bases, with 14 bases remaining between them. Germline V CDR1 and CDR2: SGHTS, YDEGEE.

The chain has TRBV29-1 and TRBJ2-4; 8 bases line up with TRBD1. This CDR3 has 13 amino acids. The V gene's germline CDR1 is SQVTM and CDR2 ANQGSEA. Losses at the gene ends were 7 bases for V and 6 bases for J; bases not matched to a gene: 8. The CDR3 region has the DNA TGCAGCGGTCTCAGACAGGGGACAAACATTCAGTACTTC. Protein sequence: CSGLRQGTNIQYF.

This clonotype has a count of ten or more. At one of its ends the junction is not consistent with the germline gene, which may arise from a read error. The V gene is TRBV15, the J gene TRBJ2-1, with 10 bases matching TRBD1. The CDR3 is made up of 15 amino acids. CDR1 and CDR2 from the germline V gene are LNHNV and YYDKDF (reference sequence). This chain's CDR3 is CATRRADRGYNEQFF. In DNA, the CDR3 is TGTGCCACCAGAAGAGCGGACAGGGGGTACAATGAGCAGTTCTTC.

CDR3 loop: CATRLAGGAGELFF. In nucleotides, the CDR3 is TGTGCCACCCGCCTAGCGGGAGGTGCCGGGGAGCTGTTTTTT. The chain uses TRBV15 and TRBJ2-2, with TRBD2 identical over 11 bases. The germline gives CDR1 LNHNV, CDR2 YYDKDF (reference sequence). This CDR3 contains 14 residues. J was trimmed by 6 bases and V by 8 bases; bases with no gene match: 5.

This clonotype came up many times. The chain links TRBV11-2 to TRBJ2-1; possibly TRBD1 for D (6 bases). V was shortened by 5 bases and J by 5 bases, with 16 bases between the two germline ends. The germline V gene has CDR1 SGHAT and CDR2 FQNNGV. The CDR3 loop spans 15 amino acids. CDR3 residues: CASSRNRVGNNEQFF. The CDR3 DNA follows: TGTGCCAGCAGCAGAAACAGGGTTGGGAACAATGAGCAGTTCTTC.

This clonotype was seen more than once but under ten times. V usage is TRBV11-2 and J usage is TRBJ2-1; D is unresolved. The CDR3 runs to 13 residues. V lost 0 bases, J lost 4 bases, and 4 bases lay in between. Germline CDR1 and CDR2: SGHAT and FQNNGV. For the CDR3, the DNA is TGTGCCAGCAGCTTAGATTGGTACAATGAGCAGTTCTTC. It translates to CASSLDWYNEQFF.

This clonotype turned up a few times. The chain employs TRBV29-1 and TRBJ2-5; 14 bases align to TRBD2. CDR1 and CDR2 (germline): SQVTM, ANQGSEA. The CDR3 is 15 amino acids. Trimming at V came to 6 bases and at J to 9 bases, leaving 12 bases not matched to a gene. DNA of the CDR3: TGCAGCGTCCTCGGCGGCAGGGGACTAGCGGGAGCCCAGTACTTC. Its translation is CSVLGGRGLAGAQYF.

CDR3 amino acids: CASSLGGQIRKAYEQYF. Written as DNA, the CDR3 is TGTGCCAGCAGCTTAGGGGGTCAGATCAGAAAAGCCTACGAGCAGTACTTC. The V and J genes are TRBV7-2 and TRBJ2-7; D is ambiguous. The CDR3 is made up of 17 amino acids. V dropped 1 base and J dropped 2 bases, with 18 bases sitting between them. The germline gives CDR1 SGHTA, CDR2 FQGNSA.

This clonotype was picked up a small number of times. DNA for the CDR3: TGCAGTGCCTCACAACTAGCGGGGGTAACCTACGAGCAGTACTTC. Protein sequence: CSASQLAGVTYEQYF. This chain uses TRBV20-1 with TRBJ2-7; 11 nucleotides align to TRBD2. The V gene end was trimmed by 6 bases and the J gene end by 2 bases; junction bases not matched to a gene: 9. Germline V gives CDR1 DFQATT, CDR2 SNEGSKA (reference sequence). The CDR3 spans 15 residues.

This clonotype came up many times. The J gene is TRBJ2-1, the V gene TRBV6-5, with D possibly TRBD1 on 5 matching bases. Germline V CDR1 and CDR2: MNHEY, SVGAGI. This CDR3 spans 15 amino acids. V lost 6 bases, J lost 8 bases, and 20 bases lay in between. In DNA form, the CDR3 reads TGTGCCAGCAGCCTAAAGGGGCAGGGCGGACATGAGCAGTTCTTC. This encodes CASSLKGQGGHEQFF.

This clonotype was seen repeatedly, ten times or more. The J gene is TRBJ2-2, the V gene TRBV7-9; D uncertain. V lost 8 bases and J 6 bases, leaving 13 bases between the germline ends. In germline, CDR1 is SEHNR, CDR2 FQNEAQ (reference sequence). This CDR3 comprises 13 residues. The CDR3 reads CASHRDPAGELFF. Written as DNA, the CDR3 is TGTGCCAGCCATCGAGACCCGGCCGGGGAGCTGTTTTTT.

This chain connects TRBV5-6 to TRBJ2-5; D might be TRBD1 or TRBD2, each matching 5 bases. V was cut by 4 bases and J by 5 bases, with 9 bases left in between. This CDR3 has 12 residues. Looked up from germline, CDR1 is SGHDT and CDR2 is YYEEEE. CDR3 bases: TGTGCCAGCAGCCGCAGGGAGGAGACCCAGTACTTC. Its protein is CASSRREETQYF.

The table lists this clonotype with many counts. The genes are TRBV30 and TRBJ2-7; no clear D. CDR1 is GTSNPN, CDR2 SVGIG, per germline (reference sequence). V lost 1 base and J 6 bases, leaving 13 bases between the germline ends. The CDR3 runs 13 residues. As DNA, the CDR3 is TGTGCCTGGAGTGGAAGACTGGGTGTCGAGCAGTACTTC. This translates into CAWSGRLGVEQYF.

This clonotype was found many times. The rearrangement joins TRBV12-3 or TRBV12-4 to TRBJ1-4, with 10 positions matching TRBD1. V gave up 7 bases and J gave up 8 bases; unmatched junction bases: 10. The CDR3 extends over 15 amino acids. In nucleotides, the CDR3 is TGTGCCAGCAAGGGACAGGGGTCCGGACCAGAAAAACTGTTTTTT. The encoded protein is CASKGQGSGPEKLFF.

The chain combines TRBV12-3 or TRBV12-4 with TRBJ2-7; perhaps TRBD2 as D (6 bases). This CDR3 is 14 amino acids long. Trimming left V 3 bases short and J 3 bases short, with 12 bases between. The CDR3 nucleotides read TGTGCCAGCAGTTTTGGAGGGAGGCTCTACGAGCAGTACTTC. Encoded protein: CASSFGGRLYEQYF.

This clonotype was seen many times. An end of the junction does not agree with germline; a read error may underlie this. V is TRBV4-2 and J is TRBJ2-4; D ambiguous. Germline-derived CDR1 and CDR2 are LGHNA and YNFKEQ. The CDR3 has 15 amino acids. The chain's CDR3 is CASSQDFPPRESSFF. The CDR3 bases are TGTGCCAGCAGCCAAGATTTTCCTCCTAGGGAATCCAGTTTCTTC.

This clonotype was counted a few times. The V call is TRBV5-8, the J call TRBJ2-7; 12 positions agree with TRBD2. V lost 4 bases, J lost 5 bases, and 7 bases stayed unmatched. CDR3 size: 15 residues. CDR1 and CDR2 from the germline V gene are SGHTS and YDEGEE. CDR3 sequence (DNA): TGTGCCAGCAGCCCAGGACTAGCGGGACTCAACGAGCAGTACTTC. Translating it yields CASSPGLAGLNEQYF. Variable domain in full (rest from reference TRBV5-8 and TRBJ2-7): EAGVTQSPTHLIKTRGQQATLRCSPISGHTSVYWYQQALGLGLQFLLWYDEGEERNRGNFPPRFSGRQFPNYSSELNVNALELEDSALYLCASSPGLAGLNEQYFGPGTRLTVT.

This chain links TRBV11-2 with TRBJ2-6, with D perhaps TRBD1 (6 bases). The CDR3 contains 15 residues. CDR1 is SGHAT and CDR2 is FQNNGV in the germline V gene. V was pared by 5 bases and J by 4 bases, with 12 bases between. CDR3 bases: TGTGCCAGCAGCGTACAGGGAACCGGGGCCAACGTCCTGACTTTC. It yields the protein CASSVQGTGANVLTF.

This clonotype appeared a few times. V usage is TRBV7-2 and J usage is TRBJ1-2; 8 nucleotides agree with TRBD1. J lost 3 bases, V lost 4 bases, and 7 bases had no gene match. The V gene's germline CDR1 is SGHTA and CDR2 FQGNSA. The CDR3 contains 15 residues. The CDR3 loop is CASSSPDRADYGYTF. The CDR3 nucleotides are TGTGCCAGCAGCTCCCCGGACAGGGCAGACTATGGCTACACCTTC.

Many counts were recorded for this clonotype. The chain is built from TRBV5-1 and TRBJ2-2; TRBD2 might be the D (6 bases). The germline V gene has CDR1 SGHRS and CDR2 YFSETQ. The CDR3 loop spans 16 amino acids. V lost 0 bases, J lost 4 bases, and 13 bases lay in between. The DNA for the CDR3 is TGCGCCAGCAGCTTGGTTTCTAGCGTGTTCACCGGGGAGCTGTTTTTT. It translates to CASSLVSSVFTGELFF.

The chain uses TRBV20-1 and TRBJ2-3, with TRBD2 matching over 8 bases. J was trimmed by 5 bases and V by 6 bases; bases with no gene match: 10. The germline gives CDR1 DFQATT, CDR2 SNEGSKA (reference sequence). CDR3 size: 14 residues. The CDR3 sequence is CSASGTRAQDTQYF. The CDR3 DNA reads as TGCAGTGCGTCCGGGACTAGAGCACAAGATACGCAGTATTTT.